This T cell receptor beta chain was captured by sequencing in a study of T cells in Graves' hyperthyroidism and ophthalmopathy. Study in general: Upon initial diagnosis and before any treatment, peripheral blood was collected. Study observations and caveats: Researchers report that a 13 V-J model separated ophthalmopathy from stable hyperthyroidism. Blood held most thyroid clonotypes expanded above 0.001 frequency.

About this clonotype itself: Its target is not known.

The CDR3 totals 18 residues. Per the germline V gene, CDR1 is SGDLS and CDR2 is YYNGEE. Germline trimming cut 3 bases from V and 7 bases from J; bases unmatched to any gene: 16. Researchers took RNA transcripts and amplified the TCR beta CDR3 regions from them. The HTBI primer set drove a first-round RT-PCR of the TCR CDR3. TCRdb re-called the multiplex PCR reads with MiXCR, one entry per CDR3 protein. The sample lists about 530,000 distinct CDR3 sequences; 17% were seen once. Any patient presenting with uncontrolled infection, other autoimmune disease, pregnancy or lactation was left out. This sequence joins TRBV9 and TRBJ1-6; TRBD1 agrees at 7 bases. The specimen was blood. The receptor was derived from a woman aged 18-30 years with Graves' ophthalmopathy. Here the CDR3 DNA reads TGTGCCAGCAGCGGAGGCGACAGGGTCGGTCATCCGAATTCACCCCTCCACTTT. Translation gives CASSGGDRVGHPNSPLHF.